The 5 T cell receptor beta chains below all came from one sample that was sequenced in a study of CD8 T cells in ankylosing spondylitis. TCRdb processed the 5' RACE reads anew with MiXCR; each CDR3 protein has one entry. This sample has roughly 200,000 distinct CDR3 sequences, with around 13% found just once. The sequenced sample consisted of blood, either unsorted or a sorted T cell fraction (not recorded which). The receptors were sampled from a male donor with ankylosing spondylitis or in good health (not recorded which).

This clonotype was picked up a small number of times. J is TRBJ2-7 and V is TRBV11-2, with 9 bases matching TRBD1. The CDR3 has 16 amino acids. Germline trimming cut 4 bases from V and 0 bases from J; bases unmatched to any gene: 7. Looked up from germline, CDR1 is SGHAT and CDR2 is FQNNGV. The CDR3 reads CASSSLGQGISYEQYF. As DNA, the CDR3 is TGTGCCAGCAGCTCACTGGGACAGGGAATCTCCTACGAGCAGTACTTC. Full variable domain (rest looked up from reference TRBV11-2 and TRBJ2-7): EAGVAQSPRYKIIEKRQSVAFWCNPISGHATLYWYQQILGQGPKLLIQFQNNGVVDDSQLPKDRFSAERLKGVDSTLKIQPAKLEDSAVYLCASSSLGQGISYEQYFGPGTRLTVT.

The rearrangement joins TRBV10-3 to TRBJ2-7, with 13 bases fitting TRBD2. This CDR3 contains 15 residues. CDR1 and CDR2 (germline): ENHRY, SYGVKD. Trimming removed 3 bases from V and 5 bases from J; junction bases left unmatched: 4. CDR3: CAISDRLAGGNEQYF. In DNA, the CDR3 is TGTGCCATCAGTGACAGACTAGCGGGGGGTAACGAGCAGTACTTC.

The CDR3 coding sequence is TGTGCCAGCAGTTCCGAGACTAGCACCGGGGAGCTGTTTTTT. Its translation is CASSSETSTGELFF. The rearrangement links TRBV6-2 or TRBV6-3 to TRBJ2-2; D might be TRBD2 (6 bases). The CDR3 runs to 14 residues. The V gene's germline CDR1 is MNHEY and CDR2 SVGEGT. Deletions cut 4 bases from V and 4 bases from J, with 10 bases between.

This chain links TRBV20-1 with TRBJ2-2; no firm D call. Germline values: CDR1 DFQATT, CDR2 SNEGSKA (reference sequence). The CDR3 contains 13 residues. The CDR3 DNA reads as TGCAGCCGCGCCCCGCCTTACACCGGGGAGCTGTTTTTT. Residues: CSRAPPYTGELFF.

There are many counts of this clonotype. This chain connects TRBV29-1 to TRBJ1-2; D possibly corresponds to TRBD1 (6 bases). This CDR3 region has 14 residues. Trimming removed 5 bases at V and 7 bases at J, with 20 bases between. Looked up from germline, CDR1 is SQVTM and CDR2 is ANQGSEA. CDR3 sequence reads: CSVTLDSEYGGYTF. In DNA, the CDR3 is TGCAGCGTTACCTTGGACAGTGAGTACGGTGGCTACACCTTC.